The following is a TCR beta chain sequence with its context. The clone's antigen remains unknown. One base away there is no much larger clone; base qualities are not given. The CDR3, cysteine through phenylalanine, is 15 amino acids long. Only the CDR3 portion is preserved as DNA: 45 bases, with reading frame beginning at the first base. CDR1 and CDR2 (MNHEY, SVGEGT) derive from the germline V gene. Trimming costs V 7 bases and J 7 bases, and their ends lie 20 bases apart. Sequencing was performed on an Illumina HiSeq 1500. TCRdb ran its own pipeline on the public reads, namely fastp trimming at Q25 and MiXCR clone calling, and kept in-frame beta chains. Rows with a matching CDR3 protein are joined into one entry that keeps the most common DNA and genes. Within this sample are some 940,000 distinct CDR3 sequences, with roughly 30% of them counted one time only. The ten largest clonotypes hold under 15% of the sample.

The source of the sample is a study of T cell repertoires in cytomegalovirus infection (dated by TCRdb to the late 2010s). Study-level background: Alongside well-studied HLA-B-restricted epitopes, the peptide stimulations were aimed at recently identified HLA-C-restricted CMV epitopes, whose presentation resists viral immunomodulation. Because public TCR beta signatures pointed to carriage of CMV infection together with the matching HLA type, the HLA type of each donor mattered for the analysis. The full study reports these points: In the ex vivo response, HLA-C-restricted CMV-specific TCR beta clonotypes were dominant, and in two of eight donors the single most frequent clonotype came from this HLA-C-restricted group. Carriers of CMV infection plus the relevant HLA type were discriminated by the cumulative frequency of public TCR beta family members in the study cohort and in an independent approximately 340-donor cohort.

The treatment or condition label for this specimen denotes: in vitro stimulation with specific CMV peptide epitopes to enrich CMV-specific T cells. This chain joins TRBV6-2 or TRBV6-3 to TRBJ1-5; possibly the D gene is TRBD1, per 5 matching bases. This TCR derives from a human donor in good health (CMV status not recorded). Some clones in this sample may be carry-over from other donors' samples. The specimen comprised cultured CD8+ T cells from PBMCs, sampled from culture after CMV antigen stimulation. The base sequence is TGTGCCAGCACCCCGGGACCCCCTGGCCGGCAGCCCCAGCATTTT. This sequence encodes CASTPGPPGRQPQHF.